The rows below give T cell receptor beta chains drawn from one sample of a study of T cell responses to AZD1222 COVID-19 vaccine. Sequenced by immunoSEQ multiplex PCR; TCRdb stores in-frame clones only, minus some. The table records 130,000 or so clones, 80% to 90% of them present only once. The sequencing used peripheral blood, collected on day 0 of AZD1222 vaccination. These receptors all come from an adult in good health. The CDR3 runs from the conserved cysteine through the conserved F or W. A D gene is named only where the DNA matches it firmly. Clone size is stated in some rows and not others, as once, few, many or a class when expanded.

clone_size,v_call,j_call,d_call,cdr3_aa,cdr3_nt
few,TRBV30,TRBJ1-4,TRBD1,CAWGDRGNEKLFF,TGTGCCTGGGGAGACAGGGGTAATGAAAAACTGTTTTTT
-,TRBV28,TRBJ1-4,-,CASSPRGGTNEKLFF,TGTGCCAGCAGCCCTCGTGGAGGGACTAATGAAAAACTGTTTTTT
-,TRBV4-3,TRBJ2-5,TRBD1,CASSQIQGQETQYF,TGCGCCAGCAGCCAGATACAGGGGCAGGAGACCCAGTACTTC
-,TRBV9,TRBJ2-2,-,CASRRDVNTGELFF,TGTGCCAGCAGAAGGGACGTGAACACCGGGGAGCTGTTTTTT
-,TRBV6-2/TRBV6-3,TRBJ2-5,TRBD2,CASSYSASGEETQYF,TGTGCCAGCAGTTACTCCGCTAGCGGGGAAGAGACCCAGTACTTC
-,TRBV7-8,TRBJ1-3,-,CASSRGSPSGNTIYF,TGTGCCAGCAGCCGGGGGTCGCCCTCTGGAAACACCATATATTTT
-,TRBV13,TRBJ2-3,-,CASSFGTDTQYF,TGTGCCAGCAGCTTCGGCACAGATACGCAGTATTTT
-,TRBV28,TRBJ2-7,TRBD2,CASSWTGISSGRLDEQYF,TGTGCCAGCAGCTGGACAGGGATATCTAGCGGGAGGTTAGACGAGCAGTACTTC
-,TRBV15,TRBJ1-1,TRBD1,CATSRRQGGNTEAFF,TGTGCCACCAGCAGACGTCAGGGGGGCAACACTGAAGCTTTCTTT
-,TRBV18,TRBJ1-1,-,CASSPGLGNTEAFF,TGTGCCAGCTCACCAGGGTTGGGGAACACTGAAGCTTTCTTT
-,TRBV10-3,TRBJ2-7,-,CAIGNTGAPYEQYF,TGTGCCATCGGTAACACAGGAGCTCCCTACGAGCAGTACTTC
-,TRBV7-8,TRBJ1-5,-,CASSFNQGSGQPQHF,TGTGCCAGCAGCTTTAACCAGGGCTCGGGTCAGCCCCAGCATTTT
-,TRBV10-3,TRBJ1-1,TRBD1,CAIRGDSLNTEAFF,TGTGCCATCAGGGGGGACAGTTTGAACACTGAAGCTTTCTTT
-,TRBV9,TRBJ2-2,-,CASSVAANTGELFF,TGTGCCAGCAGCGTAGCCGCGAACACCGGGGAGCTGTTTTTT
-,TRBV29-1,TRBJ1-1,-,CSAAPGWGMENTEAFF,TGCAGCGCCGCTCCTGGTTGGGGGATGGAGAACACTGAAGCTTTCTTT
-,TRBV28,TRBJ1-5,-,CASSLFMAVSNQPQHF,TGTGCCAGCAGTTTGTTCATGGCCGTTAGCAATCAGCCCCAGCATTTT
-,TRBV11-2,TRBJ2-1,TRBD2,CASSLRYWTSGDNEQFF,TGTGCCAGCAGCTTAAGATACTGGACTAGCGGGGACAATGAGCAGTTCTTC
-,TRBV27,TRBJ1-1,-,CASSFGGYTEAFF,TGTGCCAGCAGTTTTGGGGGTTACACTGAAGCTTTCTTT
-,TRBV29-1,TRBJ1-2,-,CSAAETRRGYTF,TGCAGCGCCGCGGAGACCCGGCGGGGCTACACCTTC
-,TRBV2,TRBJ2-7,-,CASRGPRSYEQYF,TGTGCCAGCAGGGGTCCCCGCTCCTACGAGCAGTACTTC
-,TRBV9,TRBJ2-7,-,CASSVGSGGNTYEQYF,TGTGCCAGCAGCGTAGGATCGGGGGGCAACACCTACGAGCAGTACTTC
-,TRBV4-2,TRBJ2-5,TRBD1,CASSQDSRDRAGGETQYF,TGTGCCAGCAGCCAAGATAGCCGGGACAGGGCAGGAGGGGAGACCCAGTACTTC
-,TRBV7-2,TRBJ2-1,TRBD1,CASSSTGVNEQFF,TGTGCCAGCAGCTCAACAGGGGTTAATGAGCAGTTCTTC
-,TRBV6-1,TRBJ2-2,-,CASSELWAGELFF,TGTGCCAGCAGTGAACTGTGGGCCGGGGAGCTGTTTTTT
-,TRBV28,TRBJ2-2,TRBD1,CASQTDRGRELFF,TGTGCCAGCCAAACGGACAGGGGGCGGGAGCTGTTTTTT
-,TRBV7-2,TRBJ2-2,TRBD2,CASSPLGGGSGELFF,TGTGCCAGCAGCCCCCTCGGGGGGGGGTCCGGGGAGCTGTTTTTT
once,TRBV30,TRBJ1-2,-,CAGRGGATTNYGYTF,TGTGCCGGTCGCGGGGGGGCAACTACTAACTATGGCTACACCTTC
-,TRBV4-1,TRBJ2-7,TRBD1,CASSLGQGPSYEQYF,TGCGCCAGCAGCCTGGGACAGGGCCCCTCCTACGAGCAGTACTTC
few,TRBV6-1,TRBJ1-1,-,CASSVYRDGGEDTEAFF,TGTGCCAGCAGTGTATACAGGGATGGGGGTGAGGACACTGAAGCTTTCTTT
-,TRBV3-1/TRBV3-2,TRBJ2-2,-,CASSQTALNTGELFF,TGTGCCAGCAGCCAAACGGCACTCAACACCGGGGAGCTGTTTTTT
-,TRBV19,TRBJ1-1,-,CASSLGTGPQIGTEAFF,TGTGCCAGTAGCCTAGGGACCGGGCCCCAAATTGGCACTGAAGCTTTCTTT
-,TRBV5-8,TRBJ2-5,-,CASSLDGRGETQYF,TGTGCCAGCAGCTTGGACGGGCGGGGAGAGACCCAGTACTTC
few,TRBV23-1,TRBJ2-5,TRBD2,CASSQSKPGTREETQYF,TGCGCCAGCAGTCAATCAAAACCCGGGACTAGGGAAGAGACCCAGTACTTC
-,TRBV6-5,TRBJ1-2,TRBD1,CASSFRQGGGYTF,TGTGCCAGCAGTTTTCGACAGGGGGGTGGCTACACCTTC
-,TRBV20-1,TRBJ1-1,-,CSASSGTEAFF,TGCAGTGCTAGCAGCGGAACTGAAGCTTTCTTT
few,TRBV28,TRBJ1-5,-,CASSLSGSNQPQHF,TGTGCCAGCAGTCTCAGCGGCAGCAATCAGCCCCAGCATTTT
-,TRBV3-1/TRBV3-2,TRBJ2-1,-,CASSPIPLLGAGGEQFF,TGTGCCAGCAGCCCTATCCCCTTACTAGGGGCTGGTGGTGAGCAGTTCTTC
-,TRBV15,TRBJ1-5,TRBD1,CATREGQGGNQPQHF,TGTGCCACCAGGGAGGGACAGGGAGGCAATCAGCCCCAGCATTTT
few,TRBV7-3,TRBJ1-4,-,CASSPGMDGLGELFF,TGTGCCAGCAGCCCCGGAATGGACGGCCTGGGGGAACTGTTTTTT
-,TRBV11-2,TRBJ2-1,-,CASSLSFSGAGYNEQFF,TGTGCCAGCAGCTTAAGTTTTTCGGGGGCGGGATACAATGAGCAGTTCTTC